This T cell receptor (beta chain) was observed in a study of control samples from healthy donors and cancer patients. CDR3 length equals 14 residues. The V and J ends lost 5 bases and 4 bases respectively, with 14 bases between them. Germline values: CDR1 SGHAT, CDR2 FQNNGV. TCRdb keeps only in-frame clones here, not all; method: immunoSEQ multiplex PCR. This table has approximately 90,000 clones, approximately 95% appearing once. Material for sequencing was blood. The chain couples TRBV11-2 to TRBJ1-2; D unresolved. This receptor was identified in a woman younger than 45 in good health. CDR3 residues: CASSLTATAYGYTF. DNA of the CDR3: TGTGCCAGCAGCCTAACCGCGACGGCCTATGGCTACACCTTC.